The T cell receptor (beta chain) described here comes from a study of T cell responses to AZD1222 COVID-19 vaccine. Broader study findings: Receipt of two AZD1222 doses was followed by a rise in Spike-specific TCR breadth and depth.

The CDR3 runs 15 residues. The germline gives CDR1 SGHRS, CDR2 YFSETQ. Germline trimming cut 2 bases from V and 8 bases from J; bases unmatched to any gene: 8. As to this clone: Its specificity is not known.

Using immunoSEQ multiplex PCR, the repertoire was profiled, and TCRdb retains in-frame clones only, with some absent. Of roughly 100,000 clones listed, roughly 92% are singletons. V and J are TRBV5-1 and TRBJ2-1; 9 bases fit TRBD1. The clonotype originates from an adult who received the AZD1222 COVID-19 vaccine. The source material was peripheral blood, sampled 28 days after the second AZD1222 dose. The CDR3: CASSFRGQGRDEQFF. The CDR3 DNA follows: TGCGCCAGCAGCTTCCGGGGACAGGGAAGGGATGAGCAGTTCTTC.